The rows below give T cell receptor beta chains drawn from one sample of a study of Graves' ophthalmopathy and Graves' hyperthyroidism. TCRdb called the multiplex PCR reads again in MiXCR, with one record for every CDR3 protein. The data contain about 620,000 distinct CDR3 sequences, approximately 21% of them singletons. The sequenced material came from peripheral blood. Receptor source: a woman aged 18-35 years with stable Graves' hyperthyroidism. Some clones in this sample may be carry-over from other donors' samples. The CDR3 runs from the conserved cysteine through the conserved F or W. The D gene is left open where the match is weak. Clone size is given as once, few, many, or a class for an expanded clone.

J,V,D,length,size,DNA,CDR3
TRBJ1-6,TRBV2,.,13,many,TGTGCCAGCCTATCCGAAAATAATTCACCCCTCCACTTT,CASLSENNSPLHF
TRBJ2-7,TRBV30,TRBD1,12,few,TGTGCCTGGAGTCCTAGACAGGGGAAGCAGTACTTC,CAWSPRQGKQYF
TRBJ1-2,TRBV28,.,14,many,TGTGCCAGCAGTTTAGCTGAGGTTGAGTATGGCTACACCTTC,CASSLAEVEYGYTF
TRBJ2-2,TRBV2,TRBD1,16,once,TGTGCCAGCAGGGGACAGGGCAGGGGAGGGTCCGGGGAGCTGTTTTTT,CASRGQGRGGSGELFF
TRBJ1-5,TRBV12-3/TRBV12-4,TRBD1,16,few,TGTGCCAGCAGTTCTCCGGGACAGGGACCAAATCAGCCCCAGCATTTT,CASSSPGQGPNQPQHF
TRBJ2-5,TRBV6-2/TRBV6-3,TRBD2,16,many,TGTGCCAGCACCTACAGCCGGACTAGCGGGGGTCGGGCCCAGTACTTC,CASTYSRTSGGRAQYF
TRBJ1-5,TRBV6-1,.,15,many,TGTGCCAGCAGTGAGGCAGGGCCGGGCAATCAGCCCCAGCATTTT,CASSEAGPGNQPQHF
TRBJ1-6,TRBV2,.,16,many,TGTGCCATCGATGACCCCGGGACGGCTGTCAATTCACCCCTCCACTTT,CAIDDPGTAVNSPLHF
TRBJ1-5,TRBV6-1,TRBD1,13,many,TGTGCCAGCAGTGAGACAGGGGCCCAGCCCCAGCATTTT,CASSETGAQPQHF
TRBJ1-2,TRBV6-2/TRBV6-3,.,18,many,TGTGCCAGCAGTTACTCGAAAGTTTACGGATATGCTACCTATGGCTACACCTTC,CASSYSKVYGYATYGYTF
TRBJ2-7,TRBV20-1,.,11,many,TGCAGTGCTAGAGTCGGTTACGAGCAGTACTTC,CSARVGYEQYF
TRBJ2-2,TRBV6-1,.,14,few,TGTGCCAGCAGAAACCAACAGGGAACCGGGGAGCTGTTTTTT,CASRNQQGTGELFF
TRBJ2-2,TRBV6-5,.,15,many,TGTGCCAGCAGTTACTCCCCAGGGAACACCGGGGAGCTGTTTTTT,CASSYSPGNTGELFF
TRBJ1-1,TRBV10-1,.,14,few,TGCGCCAGCAGTGAAGCAGGCGCTAACACTGAAGCTTTCTTT,CASSEAGANTEAFF